Listed below are T cell receptor beta chains from one sample, sequenced in a study of type 1 and type 2 diabetes patients. TCRdb ran MiXCR on the multiplex PCR reads and lists one entry per CDR3 protein. This sample yields some 250,000 distinct CDR3 sequences, of which roughly 44% are seen a single time; roughly 13% belongs to the top ten. Sequenced material: peripheral blood mononuclear cells (PBMCs). These receptors were taken from a man aged 18 to 29 with type 2 diabetes. CDR3s include the opening cysteine and the closing phenylalanine or tryptophan. A D gene is named only where the DNA matches it firmly. The size of a clone is reported for some rows only, either as once, few or many, or as a class for expanded clones.

clone_size	v_call	j_call	d_call	cdr3_nt	cdr3_aa
-	TRBV24-1	TRBJ2-1	TRBD2	TGTGCCACCAGTGAACGGACTAGCGGGGATGAGCAGTTCTTC	CATSERTSGDEQFF
-	TRBV6-5	TRBJ2-2	TRBD1	TGTGCCAGCAGTTATTTCGTGGGACAGACTTACACCGGGGAGCTGTTTTTT	CASSYFVGQTYTGELFF
once	TRBV9	TRBJ2-1	-	TGTGCCAGCAGCGTAGCATGGTGGAATGGCCCGGGAAATGAGCAGTTCTTC	CASSVAWWNGPGNEQFF
-	TRBV7-2	TRBJ1-1	-	TGTGCCAGCAGCTCAGCGACGGGGTCGGGGGAAGCTTTCTTT	CASSSATGSGEAFF
few	TRBV30	TRBJ2-7	-	TGTGCCTCACAAACGCGAGGCTGGGCCTACGAGCAGTACTTC	CASQTRGWAYEQYF
few	TRBV7-2	TRBJ2-7	-	TGTGCCAGCAGCTTACGCGGCATGGGAGATTACGAGCAGTACTTC	CASSLRGMGDYEQYF
few	TRBV7-2	TRBJ2-3	-	TGTGCCAGCAGCTTTTTCGGGTTCACAGATACGCAGTATTTT	CASSFFGFTDTQYF
-	TRBV12-3/TRBV12-4	TRBJ2-1	TRBD2	TGTGCCAGCAGTCCGACTAGCGGGAATGAGCAGTTCTTC	CASSPTSGNEQFF
once	TRBV7-2	TRBJ1-1	-	TGTGCCAGCAGCTTCGGACCCACTGAAGCTTTCTTT	CASSFGPTEAFF
once	TRBV20-1	TRBJ2-1	TRBD2	TGCAGTGCTAGACTAGCGGGAGGGGGTGAGCAGTTCTTC	CSARLAGGGEQFF
-	TRBV12-3/TRBV12-4	TRBJ2-7	-	TGTGCCAGCAGTTTAGCGGTTTCAGGGTCCTACGAGCAGTACTTC	CASSLAVSGSYEQYF
-	TRBV19	TRBJ2-7	-	TGTGCCAGTAGTCCGACGCGGGGCGGTTTCGAGCAGTACTTC	CASSPTRGGFEQYF
-	TRBV7-8	TRBJ2-5	TRBD2	TGTGCCAGTAGCGGGGGGGCCCTCGAGACCCAGTACTTC	CASSGGALETQYF
once	TRBV5-1	TRBJ2-2	-	TGCGCCAGCAGCTTGGCAGCGCGGAACACCGGGGAGCTGTTTTTT	CASSLAARNTGELFF
-	TRBV4-1	TRBJ1-2	-	TGCGCCAGCAGCCAAGATCTTCGTCAGGGTACGTGGGGCTACACCTTC	CASSQDLRQGTWGYTF
-	TRBV24-1	TRBJ2-2	-	TGTGCCACCAGTGACAGGCCCCGCACCGGGGAGCTGTTTTTT	CATSDRPRTGELFF
-	TRBV20-1	TRBJ2-3	-	TGCAGTGCTCCAGGTTCTGCGGCACCCACAGATACGCAGTATTTT	CSAPGSAAPTDTQYF
few	TRBV7-8	TRBJ2-1	TRBD2	TGTGCCAGCAGCTCGTGGAGTAGCGGGGGGGCCCGGGAGCAGTTCTTC	CASSSWSSGGAREQFF
-	TRBV28	TRBJ1-1	-	TGTGCCAGCAGTTTCTCTGGATACACTGAAGCTTTCTTT	CASSFSGYTEAFF
many	TRBV6-6	TRBJ1-1	-	TGTGCCAGCAGCCCTAACACTGAAGCTTTCTTT	CASSPNTEAFF
-	TRBV4-2	TRBJ2-5	TRBD2	TGTGCCAGCAGCCAAGGAGGGGTAGCGGGAGTTGGGGAGACCCAGTACTTC	CASSQGGVAGVGETQYF
-	TRBV25-1	TRBJ2-7	-	TGTGCCAGCAGTCGGGGAGTGGCCGGGGAGCTGTACTTC	CASSRGVAGELYF
few	TRBV20-1	TRBJ2-3	-	TGCAGTGCCCCAACCCGGGGGACGCAGTATTTT	CSAPTRGTQYF
few	TRBV5-1	TRBJ1-6	-	TGTGCCAGCAGGACGGCTTATAATTCACCCCTCCACTTT	CASRTAYNSPLHF
-	TRBV28	TRBJ1-5	-	TGTGCCAGCAGTTTTGTGGGGGGAGGCCTAACTACTACTCAGCCCCAGCATTTT	CASSFVGGGLTTTQPQHF
many	TRBV30	TRBJ2-7	TRBD2	TGTGCCTGGAGGGACGCTAGCGGAACCTTCGAGCAGTACTTC	CAWRDASGTFEQYF
-	TRBV11-2	TRBJ2-7	TRBD2	TGTGCCAGCAGCTTAACCCGGGAGGGCTCCGAGCAGTACTTC	CASSLTREGSEQYF
few	TRBV7-8	TRBJ1-2	-	TGTGCCAGCAGCATGGGGCAGGGAGCTAACTATGGCTACACCTTC	CASSMGQGANYGYTF
-	TRBV6-1	TRBJ1-1	-	TGTGCCAGCAGTGAACAGGGATTGAACACTGAAGCTTTCTTT	CASSEQGLNTEAFF
-	TRBV28	TRBJ2-5	-	TGTGCCAGCTCGATTCCGCACCAAGAGACCCAGTACTTC	CASSIPHQETQYF
few	TRBV7-2	TRBJ1-1	TRBD1	TGTGCCAGCAGCTCGGACAGGGTTCGAACTGAAGCTTTCTTT	CASSSDRVRTEAFF
-	TRBV29-1	TRBJ1-1	-	TGCAGCGTCGTCCGACAAGGGAATGAAGCTTTCTTT	CSVVRQGNEAFF